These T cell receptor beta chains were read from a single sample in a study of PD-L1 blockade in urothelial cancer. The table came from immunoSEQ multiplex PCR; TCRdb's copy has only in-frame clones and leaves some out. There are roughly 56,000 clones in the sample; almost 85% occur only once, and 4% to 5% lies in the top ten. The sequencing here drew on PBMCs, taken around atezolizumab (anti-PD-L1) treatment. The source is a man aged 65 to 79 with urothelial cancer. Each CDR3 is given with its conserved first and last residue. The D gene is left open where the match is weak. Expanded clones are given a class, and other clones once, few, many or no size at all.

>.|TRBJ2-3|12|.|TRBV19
TGTGCCAGTACCACAGGTTTGGATACGCAGTATTTT
CASTTGLDTQYF
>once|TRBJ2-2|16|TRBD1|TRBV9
TGTGCCAGCAGCCCCCCAGGGACAGGGGATACCGGGGAGCTGTTTTTT
CASSPPGTGDTGELFF
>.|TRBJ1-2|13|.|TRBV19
TGTGCCAGTCTTGGACAGCTCAATCTGGGCTACACCTTC
CASLGQLNLGYTF
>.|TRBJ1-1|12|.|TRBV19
TGTGCCAGTAGTATTTCAACAGGGGAAGCTTTCTTT
CASSISTGEAFF
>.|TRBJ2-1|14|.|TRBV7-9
TGTGCCAGCAGCTTAGTGCAGGGTTTGGATGAGCAGTTCTTC
CASSLVQGLDEQFF
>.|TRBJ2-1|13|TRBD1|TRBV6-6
TGTGCCAGCAGGCCGGGACAGTACAATGAGCAGTTCTTC
CASRPGQYNEQFF
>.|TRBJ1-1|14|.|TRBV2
TGTGCCAGCAGGGCAGACAACATGAACACTGAAGCTTTCTTT
CASRADNMNTEAFF
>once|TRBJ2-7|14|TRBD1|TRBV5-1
TGCGCCAGCAGTTCCCTACAGGGGGCTTACGAGCAGTACTTC
CASSSLQGAYEQYF
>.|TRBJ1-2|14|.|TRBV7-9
TGTGCCAGCAGCTCAGGGACTTTCATATATGGCTACACCTTC
CASSSGTFIYGYTF
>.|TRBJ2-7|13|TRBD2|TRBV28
TGTGCCAGCAGAGCAGCGGGAGCGTACGAGCAGTACTTC
CASRAAGAYEQYF
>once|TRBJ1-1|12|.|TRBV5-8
TGTGCCAGCAGCTTAGGGGGTGTAGGGGCTTTCTTT
CASSLGGVGAFF
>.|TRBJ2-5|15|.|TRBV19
TGTGCCAGTAGTATAGGTGTTGGCAGCCAAGAGACCCAGTACTTC
CASSIGVGSQETQYF
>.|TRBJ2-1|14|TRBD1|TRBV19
TGTGCCAGTAGTCTCCGGACAGGGGGAAATGAGCAGTTCTTC
CASSLRTGGNEQFF
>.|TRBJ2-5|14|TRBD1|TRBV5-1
TGCGCCAGCAGCACCCGGACAGGGGGCGAGACCCAGTACTTC
CASSTRTGGETQYF
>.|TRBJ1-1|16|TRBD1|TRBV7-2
TGTGCCAGCAGCTCCGGGACAGGGAGAAGGAACACTGAAGCTTTCTTT
CASSSGTGRRNTEAFF